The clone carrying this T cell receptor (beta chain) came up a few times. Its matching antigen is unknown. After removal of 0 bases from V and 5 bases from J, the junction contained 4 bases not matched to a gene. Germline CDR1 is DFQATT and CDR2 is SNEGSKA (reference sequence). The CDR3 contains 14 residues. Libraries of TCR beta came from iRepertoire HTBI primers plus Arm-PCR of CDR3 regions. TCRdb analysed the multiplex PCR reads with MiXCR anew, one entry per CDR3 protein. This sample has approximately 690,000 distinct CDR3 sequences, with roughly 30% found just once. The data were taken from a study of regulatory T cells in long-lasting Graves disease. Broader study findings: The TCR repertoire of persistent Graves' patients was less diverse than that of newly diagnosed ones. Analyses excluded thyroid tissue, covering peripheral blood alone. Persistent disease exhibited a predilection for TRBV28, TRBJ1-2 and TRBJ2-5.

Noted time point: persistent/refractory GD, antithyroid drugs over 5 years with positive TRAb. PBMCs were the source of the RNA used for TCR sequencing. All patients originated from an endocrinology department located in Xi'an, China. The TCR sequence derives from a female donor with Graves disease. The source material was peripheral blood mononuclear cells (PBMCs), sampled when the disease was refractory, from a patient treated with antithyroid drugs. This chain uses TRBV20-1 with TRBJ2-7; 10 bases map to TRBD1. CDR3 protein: CSARDGTGADEQYF. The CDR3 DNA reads TGCAGTGCTAGAGATGGGACAGGGGCGGACGAGCAGTACTTC.